This T cell receptor (beta chain) was sequenced for a study of spatial heterogeneity in lung cancer. Trimming stripped 1 base from V and 4 bases from J, with 10 bases between. CDR3 length equals 14 residues. The germline gives CDR1 LGHNA, CDR2 YSLEER. As to time point: sample taken at primary tumor resection. The study sequenced unsorted whole RNA from tumor, nontumor lung or frozen PBMC. In the library, each TCR cDNA molecule bore its own unique molecular identifier. MiXCR, applied by TCRdb to the 5' RACE reads, yields one record per CDR3 protein. Found here are around 75,000 distinct CDR3 sequences, more than 10% of them singletons; the top ten hold roughly 7%.

Here the sequenced sample was PBMCs, taken at surgery. This chain links TRBV4-3 with TRBJ1-1; D is ambiguous. The TCR comes from a male donor with early-stage non-small cell lung cancer. CDR3 protein: CASSQVLSSTEAFF. In DNA, the CDR3 is TGCGCCAGCAGCCAAGTACTCTCCAGCACTGAAGCTTTCTTT.